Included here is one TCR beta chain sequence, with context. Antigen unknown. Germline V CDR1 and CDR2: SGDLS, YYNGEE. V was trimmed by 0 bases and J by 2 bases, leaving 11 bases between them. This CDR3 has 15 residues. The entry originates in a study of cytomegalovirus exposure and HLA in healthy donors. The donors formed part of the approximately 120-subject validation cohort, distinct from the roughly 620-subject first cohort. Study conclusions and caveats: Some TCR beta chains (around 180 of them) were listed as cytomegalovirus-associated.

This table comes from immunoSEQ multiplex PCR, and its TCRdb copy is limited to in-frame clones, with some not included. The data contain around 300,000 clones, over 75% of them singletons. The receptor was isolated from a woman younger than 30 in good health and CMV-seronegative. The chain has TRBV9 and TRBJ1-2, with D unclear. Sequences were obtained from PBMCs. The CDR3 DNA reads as TGTGCCAGCAGCGTAGACGTTGGCAGGAACTATGGCTACACCTTC. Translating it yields CASSVDVGRNYGYTF.